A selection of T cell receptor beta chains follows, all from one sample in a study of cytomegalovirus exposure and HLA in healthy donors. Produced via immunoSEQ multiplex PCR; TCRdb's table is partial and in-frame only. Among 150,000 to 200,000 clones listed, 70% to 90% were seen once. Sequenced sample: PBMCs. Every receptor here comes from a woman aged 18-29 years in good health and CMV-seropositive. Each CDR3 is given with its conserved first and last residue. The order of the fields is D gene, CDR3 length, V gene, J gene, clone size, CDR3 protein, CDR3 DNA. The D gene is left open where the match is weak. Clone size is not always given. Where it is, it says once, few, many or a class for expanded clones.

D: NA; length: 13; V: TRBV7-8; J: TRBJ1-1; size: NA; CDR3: CASSLTGGTEAFF; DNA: TGTGCCAGCAGCTTAACGGGAGGCACTGAAGCTTTCTTT
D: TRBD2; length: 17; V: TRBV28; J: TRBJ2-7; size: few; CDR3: CASSSLTSALTYYEQYF; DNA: TGTGCCAGCAGTTCTCTGACTAGCGCCCTGACCTACTACGAGCAGTACTTC
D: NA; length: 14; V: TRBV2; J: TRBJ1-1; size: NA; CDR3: CASSVTYMNTEAFF; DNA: TGTGCCAGCAGTGTTACCTATATGAACACTGAAGCTTTCTTT
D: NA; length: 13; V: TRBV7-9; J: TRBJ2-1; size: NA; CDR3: CASSLRQNNEQFF; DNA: TGTGCCAGCAGCTTAAGACAGAACAATGAGCAGTTCTTC
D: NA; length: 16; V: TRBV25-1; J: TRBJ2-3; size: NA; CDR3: CASSERQGTWPDTQYF; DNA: TGTGCCAGCAGTGAAAGGCAGGGAACCTGGCCAGATACGCAGTATTTT
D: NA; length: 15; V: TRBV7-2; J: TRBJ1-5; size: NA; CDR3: CASSLVGTGNQPQHF; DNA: TGTGCCAGCAGCTTAGTCGGAACAGGCAATCAGCCCCAGCATTTT
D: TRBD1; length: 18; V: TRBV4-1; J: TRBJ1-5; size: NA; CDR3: CASSQGRRGSLSNQPQHF; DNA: TGCGCCAGCAGCCAAGGACGCAGGGGGTCCCTGAGCAATCAGCCCCAGCATTTT
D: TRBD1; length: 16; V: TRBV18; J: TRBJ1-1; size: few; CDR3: CASSPPTGGSNTEAFF; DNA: TGTGCCAGCTCACCGCCAACAGGGGGCTCGAACACTGAAGCTTTCTTT
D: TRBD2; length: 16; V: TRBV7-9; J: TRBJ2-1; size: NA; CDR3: CASSLRVAGAPIEQFF; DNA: TGTGCCAGCAGCTTAAGGGTAGCGGGGGCGCCGATTGAGCAGTTCTTC
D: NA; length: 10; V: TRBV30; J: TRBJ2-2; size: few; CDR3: CAWLTGELFF; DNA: TGTGCCTGGCTCACCGGGGAGCTGTTTTTT
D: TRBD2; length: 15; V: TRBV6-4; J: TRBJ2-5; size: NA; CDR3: CASSRLAGTQETQYF; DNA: TGTGCCAGCAGTCGACTAGCGGGGACTCAAGAGACCCAGTACTTC
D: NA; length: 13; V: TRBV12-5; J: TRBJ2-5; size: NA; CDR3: CASGFVPGETQYF; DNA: TGTGCTAGTGGTTTCGTGCCGGGGGAGACCCAGTACTTC
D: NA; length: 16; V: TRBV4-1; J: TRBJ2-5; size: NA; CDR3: CASSQGPTRAQETQYF; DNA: TGCGCCAGCAGCCAAGGACCGACTAGGGCGCAAGAGACCCAGTACTTC
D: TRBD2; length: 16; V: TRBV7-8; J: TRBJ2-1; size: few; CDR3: CASSLAGGPSPDEQFF; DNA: TGTGCCAGCAGCCTAGCGGGGGGTCCCTCCCCGGATGAGCAGTTCTTC
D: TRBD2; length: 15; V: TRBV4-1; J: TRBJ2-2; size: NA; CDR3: CASSPLGGDTGELFF; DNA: TGCGCCAGCAGCCCCCTGGGGGGGGACACCGGGGAGCTGTTTTTT
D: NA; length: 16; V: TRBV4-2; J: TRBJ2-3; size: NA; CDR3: CASSQSGGTSTDTQYF; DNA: TGTGCCAGCAGCCAATCGGGCGGGACTAGCACAGATACGCAGTATTTT
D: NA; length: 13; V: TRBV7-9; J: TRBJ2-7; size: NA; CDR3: CASSVTHSYEQYF; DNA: TGTGCCAGCAGCGTGACACATTCCTACGAGCAGTACTTC
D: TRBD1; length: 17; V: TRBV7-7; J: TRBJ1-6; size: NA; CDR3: CASSLPDTGQGGSPLHF; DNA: TGTGCTAGCAGCCTCCCGGATACGGGACAGGGCGGTTCACCCCTCCACTTT
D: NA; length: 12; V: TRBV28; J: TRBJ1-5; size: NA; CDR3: CASRIVNQPQHF; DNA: TGTGCCAGCAGAATAGTGAATCAGCCCCAGCATTTT
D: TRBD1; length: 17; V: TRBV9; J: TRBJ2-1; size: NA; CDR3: CASSPVGGQSSYNEQFF; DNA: TGTGCCAGCAGCCCTGTAGGGGGACAGAGCTCCTACAATGAGCAGTTCTTC
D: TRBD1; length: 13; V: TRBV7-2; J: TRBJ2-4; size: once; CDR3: CASSLGQGNIQYF; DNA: TGTGCCAGCAGCCTAGGACAGGGAAACATTCAGTACTTC